The rows below give T cell receptor beta chains drawn from one sample of a study of T cells in Graves' hyperthyroidism and ophthalmopathy. TCRdb called the multiplex PCR reads again in MiXCR, with one record for every CDR3 protein. The sample records around 500,000 distinct CDR3 sequences, about 14% being singletons. Sequencing input: blood. All receptors come from a woman aged 40 to 49 with Graves' hyperthyroidism. Both conserved end residues are part of each CDR3. Each record gives: CDR3 length, V gene, J gene, CDR3 protein.

length: 13
V: TRBV28
J: TRBJ1-2
CDR3: CASTLGEGFGYTF

length: 15
V: TRBV4-1
J: TRBJ1-2
CDR3: CASSQDNNVNYGYTF

length: 13
V: TRBV11-2
J: TRBJ2-5
CDR3: CASSPPVGETQYF

length: 14
V: TRBV7-8
J: TRBJ1-2
CDR3: CASSFGGDNYGYTF

length: 14
V: TRBV6-1
J: TRBJ1-2
CDR3: CASSRTGGLYGYTF

length: 12
V: TRBV11-2
J: TRBJ2-5
CDR3: CASSSKGWAQYF

length: 16
V: TRBV27
J: TRBJ2-7
CDR3: CASSLFKSGNNYEQYF

length: 18
V: TRBV5-1
J: TRBJ2-7
CDR3: CASSLAPGLGGTTYEQYF

length: 15
V: TRBV5-1
J: TRBJ2-2
CDR3: CASSLGRSNTGELFF

length: 11
V: TRBV2
J: TRBJ2-1
CDR3: CASNRINEQFF

length: 14
V: TRBV7-9
J: TRBJ2-7
CDR3: CASSMGGDSYEQYF

length: 15
V: TRBV5-1
J: TRBJ2-7
CDR3: CASSLGGGAGYEQYF

length: 16
V: TRBV6-9
J: TRBJ1-1
CDR3: CASSYHGQGVRTEAFF

length: 15
V: TRBV3-1
J: TRBJ2-2
CDR3: CASSQNRVNTGELFF

length: 15
V: TRBV12-3/TRBV12-4
J: TRBJ1-3
CDR3: CASSLLSGRGNTIYF

length: 13
V: TRBV29-1
J: TRBJ2-3
CDR3: CSETQGPTDTKYF

length: 17
V: TRBV6-1
J: TRBJ2-5
CDR3: CASSELSLGGYQETQYF

length: 13
V: TRBV6-2/TRBV6-3
J: TRBJ2-2
CDR3: CASGRADTGELVF

length: 11
V: TRBV11-2
J: TRBJ1-2
CDR3: CASSEYSGYTF

length: 14
V: TRBV24-1
J: TRBJ1-5
CDR3: CATASPASNQPQHF

length: 15
V: TRBV19
J: TRBJ2-7
CDR3: CASSTSRDLTYEQYF

length: 17
V: TRBV18
J: TRBJ2-1
CDR3: CASSPPQLARTYNEQFF